This TCR beta chain was captured in a study of blood T cell repertoires in COVID-19. Across the study: T cells, B-cell-depleted T cells, or PBMCs provided the cDNA or gDNA that served as material.

The CDR3 covers 14 residues. Germline trimming cut 7 bases from V and 8 bases from J; bases unmatched to any gene: 10. Germline V gene sequence: CDR1 MDHEN, CDR2 SYDVKM. Generated by immunoSEQ multiplex PCR, the TCRdb table keeps only in-frame clones and is missing some. The sample has some 530,000 clones; approximately 85% are singletons. Input material: peripheral blood. The TCR originated in a human donor in a cohort sampled during active COVID-19. J is TRBJ1-4 and V is TRBV28; 7 nucleotides match TRBD1. The CDR3 sequence: CASTDSGTAEKLFF. CDR3 sequence (DNA): TGTGCCAGCACCGATTCGGGGACAGCGGAAAAACTGTTTTTT.